Sequencing of this TCR beta chain was carried out in a study of blood T cell repertoires in COVID-19. On the study more broadly: Whether acute or convalescent, the COVID-19 samples came from the United States, Italy and Spain. T cells, B-cell-depleted T cells, or PBMCs provided the cDNA or gDNA that served as material.

V was trimmed by 3 bases and J by 3 bases, leaving 6 bases between them. CDR3 length equals 14 residues. The germline gives CDR1 KGHSH, CDR2 LQKENI. As handled by the study authors: The assay estimated nucleated cells by amplifying reference gene primers. The repertoire was sequenced with immunoSEQ multiplex PCR; TCRdb's copy has only in-frame clones and lacks some. V and J calls and clone size are given by that table; D and trimming were obtained from the DNA. This table has tens of thousands of clones, 75% to 95% appearing once. The V call is TRBV18, the J call TRBJ1-6, with D unresolved. The receptor was derived from a human donor with active COVID-19. The donor label of this sample is uncertain. Material for sequencing was peripheral blood. This chain's CDR3 is CASSPGSYNSPLHF. CDR3 DNA: TGTGCCAGCTCACCCGGGAGCTATAATTCACCCCTCCACTTT.